This T cell receptor (beta chain) was found in a study of T cell responses to AZD1222 COVID-19 vaccine. Findings and caveats of the study: Vaccine-associated CD4 TCRs spanned spike, dominant at 160-218 and 743-854.

To note about this clone: Its antigen is not known.

J lost 2 bases, V lost 5 bases, and 8 bases had no gene match. The germline gives CDR1 MDHEN, CDR2 SYDVKM. This CDR3 has 16 residues. The repertoire was sequenced with immunoSEQ multiplex PCR; TCRdb's copy has only in-frame clones and lacks some. The sample yields about 120,000 clones, around 85% seen once. The specimen was peripheral blood, collected on day 0 of AZD1222 vaccination. This clonotype was sampled from an adult in good health. V and J are TRBV28 and TRBJ1-3, with 8 bases fitting TRBD1. The CDR3, as DNA: TGTGCCAGCAGTCCAGGACAGGGCACAACTGGAAACACCATATATTTT. Translated: CASSPGQGTTGNTIYF.